This T cell receptor beta chain was sequenced in a study of cytomegalovirus exposure and HLA in healthy donors. The assay was immunoSEQ multiplex PCR, and TCRdb's table has in-frame clones only and misses some. The sample lists around 120,000 clones; approximately 85% were seen once. The CDR3 length is 11 residues. The V and J ends lost 4 bases and 7 bases respectively, with 9 bases between them. Looked up from germline, CDR1 is SGDLS and CDR2 is YYNGEE. The rearrangement links TRBV9 to TRBJ2-7, with TRBD2 as a possible D gene (5 bases). This sequence was found in a man younger than 35 in good health and CMV-seronegative. The sample taken for sequencing was PBMCs. CDR3 sequence (DNA): TGTGCCAGCAGCTCTCGGGGTGAGCAGTACTTC. It is translated as CASSSRGEQYF. Full variable domain (outside the CDR3, taken from reference TRBV9 and TRBJ2-7): DSGVTQTPKHLITATGQRVTLRCSPRSGDLSVYWYQQSLDQGLQFLIQYYNGEERAKGNILERFSAQQFPDLHSELNLSSLELGDSALYFCASSSRGEQYFGPGTRLTVT.